This T cell receptor beta chain came from a study of Tregs in tolerant kidney transplant recipients. CDR3 length: 11 residues. The V gene's germline CDR1 is MNHEY and CDR2 SVGAGI. V was clipped by 5 bases and J by 10 bases, with 11 bases between them. Some clones are missing from TCRdb's copy, which holds only in-frame ones; the method was immunoSEQ multiplex PCR. Of approximately 65,000 clones listed, roughly 89% are singletons. The sequencing input was CD4+ T cells from blood. V is TRBV6-5 and J is TRBJ1-1, with D possibly TRBD1 on 6 matching bases. This clonotype was obtained from a human donor in good health. The chain's CDR3 is CASSAQGSAFF. As DNA, the CDR3 is TGTGCCAGCAGTGCACAGGGATCAGCTTTCTTT.